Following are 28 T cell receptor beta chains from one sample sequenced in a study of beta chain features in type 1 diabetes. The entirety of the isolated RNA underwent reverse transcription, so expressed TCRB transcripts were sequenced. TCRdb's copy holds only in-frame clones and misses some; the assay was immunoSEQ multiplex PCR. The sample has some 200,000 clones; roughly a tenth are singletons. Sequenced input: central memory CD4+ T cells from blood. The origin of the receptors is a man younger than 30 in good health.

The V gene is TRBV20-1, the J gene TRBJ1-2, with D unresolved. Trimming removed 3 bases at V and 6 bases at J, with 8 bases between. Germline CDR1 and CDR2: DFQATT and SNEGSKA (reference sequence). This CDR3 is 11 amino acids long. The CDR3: CSARTNDGYTF. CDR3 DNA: TGCAGTGCTAGGACGAATGATGGCTACACCTTC.

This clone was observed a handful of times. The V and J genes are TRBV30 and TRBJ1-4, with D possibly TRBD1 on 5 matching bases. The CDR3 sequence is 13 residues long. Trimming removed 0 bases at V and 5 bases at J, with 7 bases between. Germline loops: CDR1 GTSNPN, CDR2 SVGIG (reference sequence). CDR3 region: CAWSVRDNEKLFF. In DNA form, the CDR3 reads TGTGCCTGGAGTGTACGGGACAATGAAAAACTGTTTTTT.

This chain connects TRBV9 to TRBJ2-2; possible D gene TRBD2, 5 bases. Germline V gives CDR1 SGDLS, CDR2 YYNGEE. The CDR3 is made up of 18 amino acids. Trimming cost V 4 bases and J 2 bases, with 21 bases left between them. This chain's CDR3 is CASSPSSGGSFNTGELFF. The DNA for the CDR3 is TGTGCCAGCAGCCCCAGTTCGGGCGGGTCCTTTAACACCGGGGAGCTGTTTTTT.

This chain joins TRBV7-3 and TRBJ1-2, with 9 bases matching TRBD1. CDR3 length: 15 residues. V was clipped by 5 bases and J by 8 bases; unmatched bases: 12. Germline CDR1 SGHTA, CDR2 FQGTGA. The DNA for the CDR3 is TGTGCCAGCAGCCCGGAGCCCCGGGACAGGGAGGGCTACACCTTC. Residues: CASSPEPRDREGYTF.

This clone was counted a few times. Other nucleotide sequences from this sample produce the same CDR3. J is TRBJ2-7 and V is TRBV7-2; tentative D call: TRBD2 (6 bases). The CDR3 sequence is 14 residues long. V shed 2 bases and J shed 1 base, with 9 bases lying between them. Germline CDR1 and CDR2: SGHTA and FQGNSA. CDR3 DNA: TGTGCCAGCAGCTTAAGCGGGTCATCCTACGAGCAGTACTTC. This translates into CASSLSGSSYEQYF.

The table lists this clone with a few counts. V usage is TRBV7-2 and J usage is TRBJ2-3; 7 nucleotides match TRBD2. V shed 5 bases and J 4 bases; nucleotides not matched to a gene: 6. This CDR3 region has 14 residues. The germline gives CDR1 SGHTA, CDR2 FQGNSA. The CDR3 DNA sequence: TGTGCCAGCAGCCCCCGACTAGCCGCAGATACGCAGTATTTT. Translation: CASSPRLAADTQYF.

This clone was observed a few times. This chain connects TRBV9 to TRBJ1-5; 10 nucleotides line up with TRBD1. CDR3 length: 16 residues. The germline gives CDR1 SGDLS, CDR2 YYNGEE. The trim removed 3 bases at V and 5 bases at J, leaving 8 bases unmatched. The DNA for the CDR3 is TGTGCCAGCAGCGCGGCGGGACAGGGGAGGGATCAGCCCCAGCATTTT. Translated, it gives CASSAAGQGRDQPQHF.

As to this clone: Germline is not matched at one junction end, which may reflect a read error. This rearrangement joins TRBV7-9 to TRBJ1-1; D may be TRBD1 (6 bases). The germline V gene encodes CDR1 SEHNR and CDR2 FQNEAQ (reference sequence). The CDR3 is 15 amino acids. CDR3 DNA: TGCGCCAGCAGCCAAACGGACAGCATGAACACTGAAGCTTTCTTT. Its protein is CASSQTDSMNTEAFF.

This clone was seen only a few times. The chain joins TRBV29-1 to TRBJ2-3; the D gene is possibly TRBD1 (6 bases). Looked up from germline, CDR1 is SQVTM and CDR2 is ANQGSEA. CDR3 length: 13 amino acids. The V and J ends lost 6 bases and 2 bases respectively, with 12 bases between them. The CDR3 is CSVRQELTDTQYF. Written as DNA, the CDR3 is TGCAGCGTGAGACAGGAACTCACAGATACGCAGTATTTT.

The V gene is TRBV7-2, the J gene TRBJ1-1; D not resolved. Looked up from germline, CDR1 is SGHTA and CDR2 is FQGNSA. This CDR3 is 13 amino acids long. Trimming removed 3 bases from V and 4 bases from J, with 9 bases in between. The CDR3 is CASSFTGSTEAFF. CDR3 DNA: TGTGCCAGCAGCTTTACCGGGAGCACTGAAGCTTTCTTT.

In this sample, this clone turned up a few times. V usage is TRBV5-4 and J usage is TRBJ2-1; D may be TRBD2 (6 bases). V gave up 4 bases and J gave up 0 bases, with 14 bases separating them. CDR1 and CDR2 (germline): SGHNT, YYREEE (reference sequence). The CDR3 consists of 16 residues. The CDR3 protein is CASSPGSGNSYNEQFF. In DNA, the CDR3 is TGTGCCAGCAGCCCTGGTAGCGGAAACTCCTACAATGAGCAGTTCTTC.

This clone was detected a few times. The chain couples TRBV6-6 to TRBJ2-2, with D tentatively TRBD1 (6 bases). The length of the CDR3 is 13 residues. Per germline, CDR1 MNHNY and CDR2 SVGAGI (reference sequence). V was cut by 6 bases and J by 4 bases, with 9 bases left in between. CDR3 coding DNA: TGTGCCAGCAGACAGGGCCGCACCGGGGAGCTGTTTTTT. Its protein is CASRQGRTGELFF.

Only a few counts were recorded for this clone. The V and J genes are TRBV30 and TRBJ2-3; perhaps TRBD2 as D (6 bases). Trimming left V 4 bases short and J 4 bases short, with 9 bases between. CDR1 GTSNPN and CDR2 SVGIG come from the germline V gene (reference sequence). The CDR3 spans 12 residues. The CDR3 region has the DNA TGTGCCTGGATGCGCGGGGCAGATACGCAGTATTTT. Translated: CAWMRGADTQYF.

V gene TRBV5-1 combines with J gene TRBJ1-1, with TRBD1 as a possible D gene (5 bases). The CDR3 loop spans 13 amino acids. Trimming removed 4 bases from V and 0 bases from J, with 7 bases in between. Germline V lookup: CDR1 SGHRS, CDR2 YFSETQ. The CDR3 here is CASSRGVNTEAFF. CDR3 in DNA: TGCGCCAGCAGCCGGGGGGTGAACACTGAAGCTTTCTTT.

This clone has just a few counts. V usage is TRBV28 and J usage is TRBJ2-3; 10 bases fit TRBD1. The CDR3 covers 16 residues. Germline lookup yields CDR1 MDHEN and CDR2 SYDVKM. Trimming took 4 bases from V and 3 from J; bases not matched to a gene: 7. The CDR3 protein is CASSSGGQGITDTQYF. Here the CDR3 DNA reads TGTGCCAGCAGTTCCGGGGGACAGGGGATAACAGATACGCAGTATTTT.

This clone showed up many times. The DNA of the CDR3 is TGTGCCAGCAGCGCGACTAGCGGAACAGATACGCAGTATTTT. It yields the protein CASSATSGTDTQYF. This chain uses TRBV14 with TRBJ2-3, with 9 nucleotides matching TRBD2. Germline V gene sequence: CDR1 SGHDN, CDR2 FVKESK. Trimming at V came to 5 bases and at J to 3 bases, leaving 3 bases not matched to a gene. The CDR3 runs to 14 residues.

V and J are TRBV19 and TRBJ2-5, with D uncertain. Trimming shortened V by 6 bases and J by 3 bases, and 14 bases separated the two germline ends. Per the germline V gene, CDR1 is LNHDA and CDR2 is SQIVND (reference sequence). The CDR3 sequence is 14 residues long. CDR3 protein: CASSPRSEEETQYF. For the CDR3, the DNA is TGTGCCAGTAGCCCCAGATCCGAGGAAGAGACCCAGTACTTC.

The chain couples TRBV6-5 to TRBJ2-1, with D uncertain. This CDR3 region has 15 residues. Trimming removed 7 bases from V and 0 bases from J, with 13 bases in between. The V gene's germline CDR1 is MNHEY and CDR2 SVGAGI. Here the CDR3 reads CASMTGSSSYNEQFF. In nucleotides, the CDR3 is TGTGCCAGCATGACGGGCTCGAGCTCCTACAATGAGCAGTTCTTC.

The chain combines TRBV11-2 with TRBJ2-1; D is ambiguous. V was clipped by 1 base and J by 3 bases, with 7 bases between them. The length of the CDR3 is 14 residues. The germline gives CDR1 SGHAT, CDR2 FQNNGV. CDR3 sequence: CASSLATGYNEQFF. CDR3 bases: TGTGCCAGCAGCTTAGCCACTGGCTACAATGAGCAGTTCTTC. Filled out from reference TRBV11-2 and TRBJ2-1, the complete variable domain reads EAGVAQSPRYKIIEKRQSVAFWCNPISGHATLYWYQQILGQGPKLLIQFQNNGVVDDSQLPKDRFSAERLKGVDSTLKIQPAKLEDSAVYLCASSLATGYNEQFFGPGTRLTVL.

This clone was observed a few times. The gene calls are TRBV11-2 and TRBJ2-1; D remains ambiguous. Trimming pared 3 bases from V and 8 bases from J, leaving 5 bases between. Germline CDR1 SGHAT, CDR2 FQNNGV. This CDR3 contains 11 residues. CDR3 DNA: TGTGCCAGCAGCTTTAGCTATGAGCAGTTCTTC. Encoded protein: CASSFSYEQFF. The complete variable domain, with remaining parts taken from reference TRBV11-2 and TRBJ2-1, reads EAGVAQSPRYKIIEKRQSVAFWCNPISGHATLYWYQQILGQGPKLLIQFQNNGVVDDSQLPKDRFSAERLKGVDSTLKIQPAKLEDSAVYLCASSFSYEQFFGPGTRLTVL.

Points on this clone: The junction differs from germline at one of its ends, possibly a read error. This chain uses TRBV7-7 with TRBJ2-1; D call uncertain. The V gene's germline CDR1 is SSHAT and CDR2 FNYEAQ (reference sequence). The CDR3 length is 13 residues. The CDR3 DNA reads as TGTGCTAGCAGCTCCCTAGATACCAATGAGCAGTTCTTC. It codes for CASSSLDTNEQFF.

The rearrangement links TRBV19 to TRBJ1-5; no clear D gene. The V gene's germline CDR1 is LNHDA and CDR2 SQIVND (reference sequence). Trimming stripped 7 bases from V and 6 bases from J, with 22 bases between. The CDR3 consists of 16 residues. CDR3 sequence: CASTLRPVDGAQPQHF. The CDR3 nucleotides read TGTGCCAGTACCCTACGTCCTGTAGATGGAGCTCAGCCCCAGCATTTT.

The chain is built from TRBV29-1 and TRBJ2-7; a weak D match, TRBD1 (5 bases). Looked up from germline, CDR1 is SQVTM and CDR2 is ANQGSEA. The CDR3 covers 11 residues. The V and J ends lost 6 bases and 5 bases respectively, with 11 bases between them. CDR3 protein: CSVLRAHEQYF. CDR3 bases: TGCAGCGTACTCAGGGCCCACGAGCAGTACTTC.

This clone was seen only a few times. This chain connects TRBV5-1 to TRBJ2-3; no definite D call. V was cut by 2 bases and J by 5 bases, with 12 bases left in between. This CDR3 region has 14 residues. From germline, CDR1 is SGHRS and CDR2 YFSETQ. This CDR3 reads CASSFGITGDTQYF. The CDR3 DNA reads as TGCGCCAGCAGCTTTGGGATTACTGGAGATACGCAGTATTTT.

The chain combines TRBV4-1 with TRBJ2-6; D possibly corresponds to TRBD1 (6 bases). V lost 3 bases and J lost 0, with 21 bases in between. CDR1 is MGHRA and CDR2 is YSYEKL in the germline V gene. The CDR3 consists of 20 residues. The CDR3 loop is CASSQDRGAGLISGANVLTF. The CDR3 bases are TGCGCCAGCAGCCAGGACAGAGGGGCAGGGCTGATCTCTGGGGCCAACGTCCTGACTTTC.

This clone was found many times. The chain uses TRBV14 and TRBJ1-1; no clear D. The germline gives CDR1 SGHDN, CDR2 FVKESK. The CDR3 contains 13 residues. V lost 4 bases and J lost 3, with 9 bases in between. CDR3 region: CASSPMTDTEAFF. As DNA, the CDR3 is TGTGCCAGCAGCCCAATGACGGACACTGAAGCTTTCTTT.

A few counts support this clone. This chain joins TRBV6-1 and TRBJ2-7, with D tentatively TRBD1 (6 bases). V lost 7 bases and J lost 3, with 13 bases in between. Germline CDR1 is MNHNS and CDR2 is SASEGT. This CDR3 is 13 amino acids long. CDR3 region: CASTAGQFYEQYF. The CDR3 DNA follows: TGTGCCAGCACTGCAGGACAGTTCTACGAGCAGTACTTC.

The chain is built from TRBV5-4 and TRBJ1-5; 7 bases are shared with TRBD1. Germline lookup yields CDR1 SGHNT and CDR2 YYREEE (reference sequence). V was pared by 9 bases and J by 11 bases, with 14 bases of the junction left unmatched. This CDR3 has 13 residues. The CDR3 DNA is TGTGCCACCCAAGTACAGGGGTACCGGACCCAGCATTTT. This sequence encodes CATQVQGYRTQHF.